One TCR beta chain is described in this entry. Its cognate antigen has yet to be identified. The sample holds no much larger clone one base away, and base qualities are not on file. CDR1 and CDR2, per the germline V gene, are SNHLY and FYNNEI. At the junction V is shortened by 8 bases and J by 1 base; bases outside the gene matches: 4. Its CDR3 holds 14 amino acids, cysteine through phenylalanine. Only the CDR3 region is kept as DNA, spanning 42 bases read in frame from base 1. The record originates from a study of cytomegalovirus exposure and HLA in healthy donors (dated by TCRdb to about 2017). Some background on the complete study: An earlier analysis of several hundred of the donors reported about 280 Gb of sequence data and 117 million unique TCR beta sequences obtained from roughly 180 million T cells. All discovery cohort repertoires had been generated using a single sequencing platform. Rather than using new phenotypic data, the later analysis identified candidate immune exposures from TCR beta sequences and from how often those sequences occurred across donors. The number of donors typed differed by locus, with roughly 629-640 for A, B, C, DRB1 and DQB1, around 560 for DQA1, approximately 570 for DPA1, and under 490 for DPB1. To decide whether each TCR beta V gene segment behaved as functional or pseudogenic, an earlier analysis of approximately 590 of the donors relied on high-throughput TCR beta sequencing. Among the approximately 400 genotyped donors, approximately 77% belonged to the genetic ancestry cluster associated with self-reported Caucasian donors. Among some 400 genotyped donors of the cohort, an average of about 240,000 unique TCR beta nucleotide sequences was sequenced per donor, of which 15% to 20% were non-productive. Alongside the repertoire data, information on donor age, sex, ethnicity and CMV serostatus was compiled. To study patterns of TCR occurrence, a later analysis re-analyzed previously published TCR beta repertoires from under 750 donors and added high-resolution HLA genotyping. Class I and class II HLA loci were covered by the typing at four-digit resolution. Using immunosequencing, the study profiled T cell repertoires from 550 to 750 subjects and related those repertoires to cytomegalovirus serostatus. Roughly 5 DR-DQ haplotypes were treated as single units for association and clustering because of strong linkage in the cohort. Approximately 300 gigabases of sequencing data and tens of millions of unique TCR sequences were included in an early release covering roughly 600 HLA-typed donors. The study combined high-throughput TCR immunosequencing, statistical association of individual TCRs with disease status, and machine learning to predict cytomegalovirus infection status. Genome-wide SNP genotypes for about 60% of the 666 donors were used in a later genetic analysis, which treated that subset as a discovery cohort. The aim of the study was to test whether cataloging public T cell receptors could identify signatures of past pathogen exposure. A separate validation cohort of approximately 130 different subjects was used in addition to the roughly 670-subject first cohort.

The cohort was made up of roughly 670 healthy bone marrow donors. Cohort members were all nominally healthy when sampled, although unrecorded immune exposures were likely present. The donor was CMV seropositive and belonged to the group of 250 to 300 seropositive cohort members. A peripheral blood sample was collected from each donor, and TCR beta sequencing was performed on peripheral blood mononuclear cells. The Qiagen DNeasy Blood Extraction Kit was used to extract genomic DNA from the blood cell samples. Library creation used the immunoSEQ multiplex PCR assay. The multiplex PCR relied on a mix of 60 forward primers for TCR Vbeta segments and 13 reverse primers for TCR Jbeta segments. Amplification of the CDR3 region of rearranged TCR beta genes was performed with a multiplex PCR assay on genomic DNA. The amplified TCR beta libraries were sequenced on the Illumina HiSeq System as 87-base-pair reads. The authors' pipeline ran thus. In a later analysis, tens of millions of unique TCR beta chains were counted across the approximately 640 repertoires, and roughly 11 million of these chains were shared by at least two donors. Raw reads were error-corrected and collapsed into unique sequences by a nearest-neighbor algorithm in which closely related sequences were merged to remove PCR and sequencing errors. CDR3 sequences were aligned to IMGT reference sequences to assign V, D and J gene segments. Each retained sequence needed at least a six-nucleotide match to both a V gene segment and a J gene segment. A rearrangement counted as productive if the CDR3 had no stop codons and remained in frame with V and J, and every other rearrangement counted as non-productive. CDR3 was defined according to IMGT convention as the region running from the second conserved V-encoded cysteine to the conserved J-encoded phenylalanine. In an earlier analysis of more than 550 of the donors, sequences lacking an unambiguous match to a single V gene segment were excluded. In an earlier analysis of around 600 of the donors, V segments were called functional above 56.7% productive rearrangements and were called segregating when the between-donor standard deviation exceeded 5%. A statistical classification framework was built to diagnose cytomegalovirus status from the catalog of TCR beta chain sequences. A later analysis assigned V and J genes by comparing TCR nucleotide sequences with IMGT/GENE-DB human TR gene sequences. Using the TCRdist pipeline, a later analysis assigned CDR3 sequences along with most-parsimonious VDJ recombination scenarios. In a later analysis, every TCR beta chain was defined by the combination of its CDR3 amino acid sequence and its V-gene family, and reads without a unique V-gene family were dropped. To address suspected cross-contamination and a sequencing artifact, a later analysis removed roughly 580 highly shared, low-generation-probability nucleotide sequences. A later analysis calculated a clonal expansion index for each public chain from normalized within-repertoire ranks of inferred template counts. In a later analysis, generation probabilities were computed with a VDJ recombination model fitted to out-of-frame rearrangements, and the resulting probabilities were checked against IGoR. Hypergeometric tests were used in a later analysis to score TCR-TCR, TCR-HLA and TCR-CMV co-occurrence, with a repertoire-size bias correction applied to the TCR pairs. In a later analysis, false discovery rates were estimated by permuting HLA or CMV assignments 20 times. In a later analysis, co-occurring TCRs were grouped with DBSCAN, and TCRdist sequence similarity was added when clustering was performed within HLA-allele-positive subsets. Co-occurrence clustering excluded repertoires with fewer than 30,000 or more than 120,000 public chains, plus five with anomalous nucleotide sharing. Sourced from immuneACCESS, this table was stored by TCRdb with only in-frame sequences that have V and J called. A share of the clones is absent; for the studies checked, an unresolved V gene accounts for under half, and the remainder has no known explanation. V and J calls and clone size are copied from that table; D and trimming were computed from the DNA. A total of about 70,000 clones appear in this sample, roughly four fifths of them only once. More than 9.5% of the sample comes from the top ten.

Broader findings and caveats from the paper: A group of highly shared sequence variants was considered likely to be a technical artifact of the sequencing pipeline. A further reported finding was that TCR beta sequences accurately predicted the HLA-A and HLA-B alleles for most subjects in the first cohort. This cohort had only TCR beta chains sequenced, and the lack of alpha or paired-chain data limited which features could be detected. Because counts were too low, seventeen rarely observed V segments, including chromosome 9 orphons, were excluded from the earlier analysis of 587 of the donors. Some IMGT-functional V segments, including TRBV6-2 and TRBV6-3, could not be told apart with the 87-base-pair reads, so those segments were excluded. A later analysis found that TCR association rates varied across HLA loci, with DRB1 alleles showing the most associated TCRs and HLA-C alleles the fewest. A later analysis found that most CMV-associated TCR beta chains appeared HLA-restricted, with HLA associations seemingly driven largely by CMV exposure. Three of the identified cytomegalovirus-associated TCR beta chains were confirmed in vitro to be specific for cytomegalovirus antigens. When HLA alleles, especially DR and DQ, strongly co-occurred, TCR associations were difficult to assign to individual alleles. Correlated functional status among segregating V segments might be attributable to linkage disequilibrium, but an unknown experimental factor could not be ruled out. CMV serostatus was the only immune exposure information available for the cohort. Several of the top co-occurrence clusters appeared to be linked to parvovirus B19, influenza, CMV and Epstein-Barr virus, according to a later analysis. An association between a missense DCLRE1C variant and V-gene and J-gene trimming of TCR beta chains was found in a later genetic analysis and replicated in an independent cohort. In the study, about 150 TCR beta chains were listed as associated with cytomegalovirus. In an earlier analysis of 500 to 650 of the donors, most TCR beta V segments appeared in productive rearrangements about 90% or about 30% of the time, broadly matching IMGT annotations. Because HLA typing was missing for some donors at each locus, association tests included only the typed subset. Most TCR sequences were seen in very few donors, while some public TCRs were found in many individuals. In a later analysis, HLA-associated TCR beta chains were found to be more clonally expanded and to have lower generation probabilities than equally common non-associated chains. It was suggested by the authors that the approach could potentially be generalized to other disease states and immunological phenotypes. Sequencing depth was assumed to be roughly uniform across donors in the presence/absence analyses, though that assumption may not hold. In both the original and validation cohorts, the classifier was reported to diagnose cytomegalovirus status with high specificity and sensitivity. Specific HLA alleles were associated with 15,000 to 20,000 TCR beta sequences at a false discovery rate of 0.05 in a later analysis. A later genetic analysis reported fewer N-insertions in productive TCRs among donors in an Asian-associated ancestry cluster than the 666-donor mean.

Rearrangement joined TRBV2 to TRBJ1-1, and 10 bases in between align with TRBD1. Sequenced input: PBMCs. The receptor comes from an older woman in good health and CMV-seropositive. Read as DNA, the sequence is TGTGCCAGCCGGGACAGGGGAGGGAACACTGAAGCTTTCTTT. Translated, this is CASRDRGGNTEAFF. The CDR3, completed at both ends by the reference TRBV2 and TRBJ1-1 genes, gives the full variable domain EPEVTQTPSHQVTQMGQEVILRCVPISNHLYFYWYRQILGQKVEFLVSFYNNEISEKSEIFDDQFSVERPDGSNFTLKIRSTKLEDSAMYFCASRDRGGNTEAFFGQGTRLTVV.